The T cell receptor (beta chain) under discussion was sequenced for a study of T cells expressing NK-cell markers. Across the whole study: CD3+CD56+NKG2C+, CD3+CD56+NKG2C- and CD3+CD56-NKG2C+ T cells, once sorted, supplied the TCR beta repertoires. Seven donors tested HCMV-seropositive and one tested seronegative among the eight sequenced.

Study findings and constraints: The study did not resolve the HCMV specificity of expanded NKG2C+ T cell clones.

Points on this clonotype: Its cognate antigen is unknown.

Germline-derived CDR1 and CDR2 are GTSNPN and SVGIG (reference sequence). CDR3 length: 20 residues. 5'RACE template switching with UMIs generated TCR beta cDNA. Reprocessing the 5' RACE reads, TCRdb reports a single entry for every CDR3 protein and omits DNA. The table for this sample gives 140,000 or so distinct CDR3 sequences. The V gene is TRBV30, the J gene TRBJ2-2; TCRdb's D call of TRBD1 is untestable without DNA. This receptor was obtained from a man between 18 and 35 years old in good health. The sequenced sample was blood T cells: a sorted CD56 or NKG2C T cell subset, CD4+ or CD8+ T cells, or bulk PBMC T cells (not recorded which). This CDR3 reads CAWSGSTGQGWSRNTGELFF.